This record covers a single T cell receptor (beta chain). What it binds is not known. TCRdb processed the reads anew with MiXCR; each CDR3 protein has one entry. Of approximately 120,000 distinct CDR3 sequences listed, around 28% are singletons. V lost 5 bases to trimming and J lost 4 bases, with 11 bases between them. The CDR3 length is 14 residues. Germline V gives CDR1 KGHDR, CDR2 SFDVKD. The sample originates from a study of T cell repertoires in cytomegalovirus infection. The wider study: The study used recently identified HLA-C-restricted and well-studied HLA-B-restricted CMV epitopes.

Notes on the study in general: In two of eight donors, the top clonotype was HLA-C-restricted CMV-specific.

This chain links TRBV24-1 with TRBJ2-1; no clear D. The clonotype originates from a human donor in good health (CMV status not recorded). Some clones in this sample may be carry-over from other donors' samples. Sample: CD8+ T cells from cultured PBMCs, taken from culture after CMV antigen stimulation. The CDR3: CATSGAGSYNEQFF. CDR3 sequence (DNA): TGTGCCACCAGTGGGGCAGGATCATACAATGAGCAGTTCTTC.